These 5 T cell receptor beta chains originate from one sample sequenced in a study of tumor and adjacent non-tumor tissue in lung cancer (dated 2018 in TCRdb). Libraries were made using multiplex PCR. The instrument was an Illumina HiSeq 2500. TCRbeta libraries were constructed through three rounds of nested PCR with primers (Table S4) according to protocols modified from ARM-PCR. TCRdb took the public reads, trimmed them with fastp at Q25, ran MiXCR for clone calling and kept in-frame beta chains. When rows share a CDR3 protein, they turn into one entry using the most common DNA and genes. This sample lists some 80,000 distinct CDR3 sequences; approximately 82% were detected once. The ten largest account for almost 40% of the sample. RNA was isolated from bulk, unsorted tissue, and RNA quality was assessed with a NanoDrop ND-1000 and an Agilent 2100. Distant non-tumor tissue taken more than 3 cm from the tumor edge was used as the normal lung sample.

What was sequenced was distant non-tumor lung tissue. Source of these receptors: a man between 65 and 85 years old with non-small cell lung cancer.

Worth noting for this clonotype: One end of the junction is discordant with germline, which a read error may explain. The J gene is TRBJ2-7, the V gene TRBV28; D is uncertain. The CDR3 covers 13 residues. Germline V gene sequence: CDR1 MDHEN, CDR2 SYDVKM. CDR3 region: CACSFWASWEQYF. The CDR3 DNA reads as TGTGCCTGCAGTTTCTGGGCCAGCTGGGAGCAGTACTTC.

For this clonotype: Just one base apart from a much larger clone, this may be a read error. The rearrangement links TRBV6-1 to TRBJ1-4; a weak D match, TRBD1 (6 bases). The CDR3 is 14 amino acids. Looked up from germline, CDR1 is MNHNS and CDR2 is SASEGT. CDR3 protein: CASNHRAVDEKMFF. The DNA for the CDR3 is TGTGCCAGCAATCACAGGGCGGTTGATGAAAAAATGTTTTTT.

Turning to this clonotype: One end of the junction does not line up with germline, which may come from a read error. The rearrangement links TRBV11-3 to TRBJ1-1, with 7 bases matching TRBD1. Germline V gene data show CDR1 as SGHNT and CDR2 as YENEEA. CDR3 size: 16 residues. CDR3 protein: CDSRFRDRTLTTEAFF. CDR3 bases: TGTGACAGCAGATTCCGGGACAGAACCCTGACCACTGAAGCTTTCTTT.

The V call is TRBV2, the J call TRBJ2-3; 10 nucleotides agree with TRBD2. The trim removed 8 bases at V and 2 bases at J, leaving 4 bases unmatched. This CDR3 contains 14 residues. Germline CDR1 SNHLY, CDR2 FYNNEI. CDR3 sequence: CASRTSGNTDTQYF. The CDR3 coding sequence is TGTGCCAGCCGGACTAGCGGAAACACAGATACGCAGTATTTT.

As for this clonotype: With a much larger clone just one base away, this may be a read error. J is TRBJ2-2 and V is TRBV12-3 or TRBV12-4, with 9 bases matching TRBD2. The V segment lost 4 bases and the J segment 0 bases; nucleotides outside the gene matches: 0. CDR3 size: 15 residues. This CDR3 reads CASSSSGTNTGELFF. For the CDR3, the DNA is TGTGCCAGCAGTTCTAGCGGGACGAACACCGGGGAGCTGTTTTTT.